The present entry profiles one TCR beta chain with its context. Antigen: not known. Using a constant-region primer together with ProtoScript II reverse transcriptase, TCR beta cDNA was made from roughly 520 ng of total RNA. ARM-PCR, slightly modified, supplied the TCR beta libraries through three nested multiplex PCR rounds. TCRdb re-called the multiplex PCR reads through MiXCR, storing one row per CDR3 protein. This table has 300,000 to 400,000 distinct CDR3 sequences, about 65% appearing once. The sample comes from a study of tumor-infiltrating lymphocytes in primary liver carcinoma. Study as a whole: The cohort included men and women aged 30 to 69 years. General study findings and limits: Whereas tumor region pairs overlapped more, tumor-adjacent and tumor-blood pairs overlapped less.

The source of the blood RNA was unsorted whole blood, and germline DNA was extracted as well. No patient had received treatment, and all had chronic HBV infection. What was collected before surgery was about 4 milliliters of peripheral blood. What was sequenced was peripheral blood. This TCR was sampled from a man aged 35-49 years with primary liver carcinoma and hepatitis B virus infection.

The CDR3 sequence is CASRLNGVTDCKQYF. Here the CDR3 DNA reads TGTGCCAGCAGACTGAACGGAGTTACCGACTGCAAGCAGTACTTC. The chain couples TRBV6-5 to TRBJ2-7; D ambiguous. The germline CDR1 and CDR2 sequences are MNHEY and SVGAGI. The V end was cut by 6 bases, the J end by 8 bases, with 23 bases between. The CDR3 runs to 15 residues.